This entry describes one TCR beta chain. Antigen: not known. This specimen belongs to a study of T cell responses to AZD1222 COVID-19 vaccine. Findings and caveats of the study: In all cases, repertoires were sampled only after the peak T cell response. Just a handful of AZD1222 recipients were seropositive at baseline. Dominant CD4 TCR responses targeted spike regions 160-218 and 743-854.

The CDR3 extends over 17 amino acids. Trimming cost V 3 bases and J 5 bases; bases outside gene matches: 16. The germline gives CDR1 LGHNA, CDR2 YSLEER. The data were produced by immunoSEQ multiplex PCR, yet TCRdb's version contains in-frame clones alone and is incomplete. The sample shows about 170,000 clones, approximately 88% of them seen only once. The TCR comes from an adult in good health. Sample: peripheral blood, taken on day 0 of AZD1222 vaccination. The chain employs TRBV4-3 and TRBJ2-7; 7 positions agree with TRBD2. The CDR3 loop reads CASSQAWGGSYVHEQYF. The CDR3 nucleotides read TGCGCCAGCAGCCAGGCCTGGGGCGGGAGTTACGTCCACGAGCAGTACTTC.